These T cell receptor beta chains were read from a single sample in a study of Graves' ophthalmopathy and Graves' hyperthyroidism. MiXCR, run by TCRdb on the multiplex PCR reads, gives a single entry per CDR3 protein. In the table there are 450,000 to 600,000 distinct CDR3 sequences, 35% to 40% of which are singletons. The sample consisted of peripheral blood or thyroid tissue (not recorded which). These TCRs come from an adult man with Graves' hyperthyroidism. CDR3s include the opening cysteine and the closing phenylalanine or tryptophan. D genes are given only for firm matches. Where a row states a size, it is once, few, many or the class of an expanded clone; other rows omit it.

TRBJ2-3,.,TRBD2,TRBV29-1,TGCAGCGTCCCGCGACTAGCGGTCACAGATACGCAGTATTTT,CSVPRLAVTDTQYF
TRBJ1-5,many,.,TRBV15,TGTGCCACCAGCAGAGACGTGACCGGTTACAATCAGCCCCAGCATTTT,CATSRDVTGYNQPQHF
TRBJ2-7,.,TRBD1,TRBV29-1,TGCAGCTTGGCCGGTCAGGGGGTCGACGAGCAGTACTTC,CSLAGQGVDEQYF
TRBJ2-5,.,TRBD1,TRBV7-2,TGTGCCAGCAGCTCGGGACAGGGCGACCAAGAGACCCAGTACTTC,CASSSGQGDQETQYF
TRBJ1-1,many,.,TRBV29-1,TGCAGCGTTGAAGACAAGATTTATGAAGCTTTCTTT,CSVEDKIYEAFF
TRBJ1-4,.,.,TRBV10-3,TGTGCCATCAGTGAGTCGGGGGGGACTGAAAAACTGTTTTTT,CAISESGGTEKLFF
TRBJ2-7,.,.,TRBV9,TGTGCCAGCTCCACTGGTGAGCAGTACTTC,CASSTGEQYF
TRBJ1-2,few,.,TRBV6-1,TGTGCCAGCAGCTCCCCTGAGGCTAACTATGGCTACACCTTC,CASSSPEANYGYTF
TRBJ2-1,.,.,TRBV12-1,TGTGCCAGCAGCTTTCTAGCGGGAGGGAACAATGAGCAGTTCTTC,CASSFLAGGNNEQFF
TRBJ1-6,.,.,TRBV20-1,TGCAGTGCTAGGTCAGGGAACCATTCACCCCTCCACTTT,CSARSGNHSPLHF
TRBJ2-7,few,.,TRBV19,TGTGCCAGTAGTCTTTTGACAGGAGCCTACGAGCAGTACTTC,CASSLLTGAYEQYF
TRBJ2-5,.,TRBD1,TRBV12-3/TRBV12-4,TGTGCCAGCAGTGCCGGGACAGGGGGCCTCGAGACCCAGTACTTC,CASSAGTGGLETQYF
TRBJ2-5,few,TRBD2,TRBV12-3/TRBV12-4,TGTGCCAGCATAACTCCGGGGGGACAAGAGACCCAGTACTTC,CASITPGGQETQYF
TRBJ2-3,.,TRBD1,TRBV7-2,TGTGCCAGCCGAAAAACAGGGGTGGATACAGATACGCAGTATTTT,CASRKTGVDTDTQYF
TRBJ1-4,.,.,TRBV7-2,TGTGCCAGCAGCGCTCTCGCGGGAGGATTGAATGAAAAACTGTTTTTT,CASSALAGGLNEKLFF
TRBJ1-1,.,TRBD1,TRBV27,TGTGCCAGCAGTTCCCCCGGGACAGGGGTGTTGGGCACTGAAGCTTTCTTT,CASSSPGTGVLGTEAFF
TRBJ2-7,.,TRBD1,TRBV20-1,TGCAGTGCCCAGGCCGGACAGGGACGAAATGAGCAGTACTTC,CSAQAGQGRNEQYF
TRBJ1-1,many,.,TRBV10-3,TGTGCCATCAGACAGGACATTGGGGTCACTGAAGCTTTCTTT,CAIRQDIGVTEAFF
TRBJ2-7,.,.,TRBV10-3,TGTGCCATCAGTGAAAGCTTCGGGGACGAGCAGTACTTC,CAISESFGDEQYF
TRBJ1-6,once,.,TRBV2,TGTGCCAACATCCTCGGGTCACCCCTCCACTTT,CANILGSPLHF
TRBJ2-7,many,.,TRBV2,TGTGCCAGCAGTGCCCCGCGGGGCGGGACCTCCTACGAGCAGTACTTC,CASSAPRGGTSYEQYF
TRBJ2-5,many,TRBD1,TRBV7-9,TGTGCCAGCAGCTTAGCCTCAGGGGGTTTGTACCAAGAGACCCAGTACTTC,CASSLASGGLYQETQYF
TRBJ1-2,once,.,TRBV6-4,TGCGCCAGCAGTGACGGGTGGGGCTACGCCTTC,CASSDGWGYAF
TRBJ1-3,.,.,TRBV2,TGTGCCAGCATTGGGCAAGGAAACACCATATATTTT,CASIGQGNTIYF
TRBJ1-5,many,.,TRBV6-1,TGTGCCAGCAGTGTTACAGGGTATAGCAATCAGCCCCAGCATTTT,CASSVTGYSNQPQHF
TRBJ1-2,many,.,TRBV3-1,TGTGCCAGCAGCCAACAGACAGGAACGAGCTACACCTTC,CASSQQTGTSYTF
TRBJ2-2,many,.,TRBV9,TGTGCCAGCAGCGGGGGGCAGGGGGGTTTGGCCGGGGAGCTGTTTTTT,CASSGGQGGLAGELFF
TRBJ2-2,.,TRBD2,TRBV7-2,TGTGCCAGCAGCCAAGCCCGAATAGCGGGAGATGGGACCGGGGAGCTGTTTTTT,CASSQARIAGDGTGELFF
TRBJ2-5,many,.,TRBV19,TGTGCCAGTAGTATCGCAGGAGGACAGACCCAGTACTTC,CASSIAGGQTQYF
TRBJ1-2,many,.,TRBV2,TGTGCCAGCAGGGCAGGCTATGGCTACACCTTC,CASRAGYGYTF
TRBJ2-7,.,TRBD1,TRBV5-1,TGCGCCAGCAGCTTGATTGGGACAGGCAGCGAGCAGTACTTC,CASSLIGTGSEQYF
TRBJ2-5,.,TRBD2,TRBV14,TGTGCCAGCAGCCAAGGGAAGGTAGCGGGATCTGAGACCCAGTACTTC,CASSQGKVAGSETQYF
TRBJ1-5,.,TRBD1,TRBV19,TGTGCCAGCAGTATGACAGGGGATCAGCCCCAGCATTTT,CASSMTGDQPQHF
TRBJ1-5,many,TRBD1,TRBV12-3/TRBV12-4,TGTGCCAGCAGTCAGACAGGGGGCGGGAATCAGCCCCAGCATTTT,CASSQTGGGNQPQHF
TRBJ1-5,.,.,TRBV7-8,TGTGCCAGCTTGGCGGGACCGGGGCCCCAGCATTTT,CASLAGPGPQHF
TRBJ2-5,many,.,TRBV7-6,TGTGCCAGCAGCTTATATTCAGGGCCACGTCCAGAGACCCAGTACTTC,CASSLYSGPRPETQYF
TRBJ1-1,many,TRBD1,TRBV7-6,TGTGCCAGCAGCTCGCGGACAGGGGGCAGGACTGAAGCTTTCTTT,CASSSRTGGRTEAFF
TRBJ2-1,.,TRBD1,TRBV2,TGTGCCAGCAGTTACGACACGGACAGGGTCCGCAATGAGCAGTTCTTC,CASSYDTDRVRNEQFF
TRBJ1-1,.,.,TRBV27,TGTGCCAGCAGTTTATCTTCGGGGGCCACTGAAGCTTTCTTT,CASSLSSGATEAFF
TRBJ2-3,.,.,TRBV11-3,TGTGCCAGCAGATCACCAGGAGCAGATACGCAGTATTTT,CASRSPGADTQYF
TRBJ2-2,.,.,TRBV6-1,TGTGCCAGCAGTGTCAGGGTCCCCGGGGAGCTGTTTTTT,CASSVRVPGELFF
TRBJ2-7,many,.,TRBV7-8,TGTGCCAGCAGCTTAGCGCTAGGGACACCTTCCTACGAGCAGTACTTC,CASSLALGTPSYEQYF
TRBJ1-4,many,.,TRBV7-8,TGTGCCAGCACCCAGGGTGGGGGGGCCGGTGAAAAACTGTTTTTT,CASTQGGGAGEKLFF
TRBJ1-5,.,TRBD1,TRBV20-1,TGCAGTGCTAGCAGGGGGCTGCATCAGCCCCAGCATTTT,CSASRGLHQPQHF
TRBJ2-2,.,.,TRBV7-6,TGTGCCAGCACTGATTCCCGGAACACCGGGGAGCTGTTTTTT,CASTDSRNTGELFF
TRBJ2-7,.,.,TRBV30,TGTGCCTGGAGTGTATCGGAGCCCTACGAGCAGTACTTC,CAWSVSEPYEQYF
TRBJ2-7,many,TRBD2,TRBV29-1,TGCAGCGTTGAGGCTAGCGGGAGCTACGAGCAGTACTTC,CSVEASGSYEQYF
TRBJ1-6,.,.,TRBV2,TGTGCCAGCAGTGCTTACAGAGGCAATTCACCCCTCCACTTT,CASSAYRGNSPLHF
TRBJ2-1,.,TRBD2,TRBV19,TGTGCCAGTAGTATCGCCTTATCTAGCGGAATCTATTATGAGCAGTTCTTC,CASSIALSSGIYYEQFF
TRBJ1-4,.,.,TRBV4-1,TGCGCCAGCAGCCAAGCGCTAACCACGGGCAGAACAAATGAAAAACTGTTTTTT,CASSQALTTGRTNEKLFF
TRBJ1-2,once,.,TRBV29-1,TGCAGCGTTCAAGGGACTAGCGGGAGGGCCCCCTATGGCTACACCTTC,CSVQGTSGRAPYGYTF
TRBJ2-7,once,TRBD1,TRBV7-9,TGTGCCAGCAGTGGCAACAGGGGCCACGAGCGGTACTTC,CASSGNRGHERYF
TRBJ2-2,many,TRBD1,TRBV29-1,TGCAGCGTTTCCACAGGGGGTATCGGGGAGCTGTTTTTT,CSVSTGGIGELFF